This record covers a single TCR beta chain. The sample comes from a study of blood T cell repertoires in COVID-19. As for the study in general: Acute and convalescent COVID-19 samples came from the United States, Italy and Spain. PBMCs, B-cell-depleted T cells, or T cells provided the cDNA or gDNA that made up the material.

Sequenced by immunoSEQ multiplex PCR; TCRdb stores in-frame clones only, minus some. This sample has a few hundred thousand clones, with about 80% found just once. The sample consisted of peripheral blood. This TCR was sampled from a human donor in a cohort sampled during active COVID-19.

CDR3 in amino acids: CASSWTSGEYEQYF. The CDR3 DNA follows: TGTGCCAGCAGCTGGACTAGCGGGGAGTACGAGCAGTACTTC. This chain links TRBV6-6 with TRBJ2-7; the match to TRBD2 covers 12 bases. The CDR3 is made up of 14 amino acids. The trim removed 6 bases at V and 4 bases at J, leaving 4 bases unmatched. The germline gives CDR1 MNHNY, CDR2 SVGAGI (reference sequence).